This record concerns one TCR beta chain sequence. This sample was included in a study of blood T cell repertoires in COVID-19. Overall study: PBMCs, B-cell-depleted T cells, or T cells were the source of the cDNA or gDNA that made up the material.

Germline V gene lookup returns CDR1 KGHSY and CDR2 FQNENV. Germline trimming cut 7 bases from V and 7 bases from J; bases unmatched to any gene: 3. There are 12 residues in the CDR3. In the authors' workflow: Estimates of nucleated cell counts were drawn from the amplification of reference gene primers. Using immunoSEQ multiplex PCR, the repertoire was profiled, and TCRdb retains in-frame clones only, with some absent. V, J and clone size were drawn from that table, and D and trimming were deduced from the DNA. The table shows around 130,000 clones, with approximately 80% occurring only once. The sample taken for sequencing was peripheral blood. This chain links TRBV16 with TRBJ2-5, with 10 nucleotides matching TRBD1. The source is a man aged 40-49 years with active or convalescent COVID-19. CDR3 nucleotides: TGTGCCAGCAACCGGGACAGGGGGACCCAGTACTTC. This translates into CASNRDRGTQYF.